The source of this T cell receptor (beta chain) is a study of cytomegalovirus exposure and HLA in healthy donors. PCR was performed using 60 Vbeta and 13 Jbeta primers. The data were produced by immunoSEQ multiplex PCR, yet TCRdb's version contains in-frame clones alone and is incomplete. The table shows fewer than 250,000 clones, with just under 75% occurring only once. On this clone: Its antigen is currently unknown.

Trimming removed 1 base at V and 1 base at J, with 13 bases between. CDR3 length equals 16 residues. Germline loops: CDR1 LGHNA, CDR2 YNFKEQ. Regarding the study as a whole: In a later analysis, specific HLA alleles were associated with over 15,000 TCR beta sequences at a 0.05 false discovery rate. A previous analysis found most TCR beta V segments productive roughly 90% or roughly 30% of the time.

Sequencing was carried out using PBMCs. The chain recombines TRBV4-2 with TRBJ1-1; D gene ambiguous. This receptor was obtained from a woman aged 25-40 years in good health and CMV-seropositive. CDR3 in DNA: TGTGCCAGCAGCCAAGCTCAGGTGCCTTCGAACACTGAAGCTTTCTTT. It specifies CASSQAQVPSNTEAFF.